The next 25 T cell receptor beta chains were all read from a single sample in a study of blood T cells in healthy people across ages. Alongside a J-beta primer mix, a sample-barcoded 5' primer served in a second PCR lasting about 7 to 12 cycles. From the 5' RACE reads, TCRdb called clonotypes with MiXCR, one entry per CDR3 protein. The sample includes around 1.7 million distinct CDR3 sequences, about 30% seen only once; the top ten take about 7.7%. Sequencing was performed on blood. Receptors originate from a woman in her thirties in good health.

V and J are TRBV2 and TRBJ2-6, with 10 bases that match TRBD1. CDR3 size: 16 residues. V shed 8 bases, J shed 0 bases, and the junction held 4 bases outside the gene matches. CDR1 is SNHLY, CDR2 FYNNEI, per germline. DNA of the CDR3: TGTGCCAGCGTTTGGACAGGGGGCTCTGGGGCCAACGTCCTGACTTTC. Translation gives CASVWTGGSGANVLTF.

Concerning this clonotype: The junction departs from germline at one end; a sequencing error may be responsible. The chain uses TRBV6-5 and TRBJ2-1; weak D call: TRBD1 (5 bases). The germline gives CDR1 MNHEY, CDR2 SVGAGI. This CDR3 has 13 amino acids. Written as DNA, the CDR3 is TGTGCCGGCAGTTCGACAGCTTACAATGAGCAGTTCTTC. Translated: CAGSSTAYNEQFF.

This clonotype appeared a few times. The chain recombines TRBV5-6 with TRBJ2-7; TRBD1 matches 7 bases. Losses at the gene ends were 3 bases for V and 3 bases for J; bases not matched to a gene: 6. This CDR3 has 14 amino acids. Germline CDR1 and CDR2: SGHDT and YYEEEE. In DNA, the CDR3 is TGTGCCAGCAGCTCCGTCGACAGGGACTACGAGCAGTACTTC. As protein: CASSSVDRDYEQYF.

A note on this clonotype: Just one base apart from a much larger clone, this may be a read error. The chain is built from TRBV10-3 and TRBJ2-1, with D unclear. This CDR3 has 13 amino acids. Between the trimmed V and J ends, which lost 3 bases and 6 bases, there was a span of 9 bases. Germline-derived CDR1 and CDR2 are ENHRY and SYGVKD. In DNA form, the CDR3 reads TGTGCCATCAGTGATCCCACCCGCAATGAGCAGTTCTTC. It codes for CAISDPTRNEQFF.

This clonotype was counted between two and nine times. This sequence joins TRBV3-1 and TRBJ1-1; D remains unclear. CDR1 and CDR2 (germline): LGHDT, YNNKEL (reference sequence). The CDR3 runs to 15 residues. V shed 5 bases and J shed 0 bases, with 13 bases lying between them. CDR3 sequence (DNA): TGTGCCAGCAGCTCCGCGGTGGGGATGAACACTGAAGCTTTCTTT. Its translation: CASSSAVGMNTEAFF.

This clonotype was found a few times. This sequence joins TRBV3-1 and TRBJ1-1, with TRBD1 as a possible D gene (5 bases). The length of the CDR3 is 13 residues. The V gene's germline CDR1 is LGHDT and CDR2 YNNKEL (reference sequence). V was trimmed by 7 bases and J by 1 base, leaving 10 bases between them. CDR3 residues: CASTYGGNTEAFF. CDR3 nucleotide sequence: TGTGCCAGCACCTACGGGGGGAACACTGAAGCTTTCTTT.

This clonotype showed up just a few times. This may arise from a read error, as a much more abundant clone is one base away. The chain uses TRBV29-1 and TRBJ2-5; 8 bases fit TRBD2. The CDR3 extends over 14 amino acids. Germline V gene data show CDR1 as SQVTM and CDR2 as ANQGSEA. The trim removed 7 bases at V and 5 bases at J, leaving 12 bases unmatched. The CDR3 nucleotides are TGCAGCGCGGGACTAGTGGATCCCCGCGAGACCCAGTACTTC. Amino acids: CSAGLVDPRETQYF. Based on the CDR3 plus reference TRBV29-1 and TRBJ2-5, the full variable domain is SAVISQKPSRDICQRGTSLTIQCQVDSQVTMMFWYRQQPGQSLTLIATANQGSEATYESGFVIDKFPISRPNLTFSTLTVSNMSPEDSSIYLCSAGLVDPRETQYFGPGTRLLVL.

This rearrangement joins TRBV28 to TRBJ2-3, with 8 bases lining up with TRBD2. This CDR3 spans 15 amino acids. Germline V gives CDR1 MDHEN, CDR2 SYDVKM. V shed 2 bases and J 6 bases; nucleotides not matched to a gene: 7. The CDR3 region has the DNA TGTGCCAGCAGTTTAGACGGGAGGGTGGGGGATACGCAGTATTTT. Translating it yields CASSLDGRVGDTQYF.

Comment on this clonotype: At one end, the junction sequence differs from germline, possibly due to a read error. J is TRBJ2-3 and V is TRBV6-1, with D perhaps TRBD1 or TRBD2 (6 bases each). Per germline, CDR1 MNHNS and CDR2 SASEGT. This CDR3 contains 14 residues. The CDR3 bases are TGTGCCAACAGTGTAAGGGGGGCAGGAGATACGCAGTATTTT. It codes for CANSVRGAGDTQYF.

This chain connects TRBV3-1 to TRBJ2-1; TRBD2 agrees at 14 bases. The V gene's germline CDR1 is LGHDT and CDR2 YNNKEL (reference sequence). There are 17 residues in the CDR3. With V trimmed by 1 base and J by 6 bases, 5 bases remained unmatched. CDR3 amino acids: CASSQGLAGGQGNEQFF. In nucleotides, the CDR3 is TGTGCCAGCAGCCAAGGACTAGCGGGAGGGCAGGGCAATGAGCAGTTCTTC.

The chain joins TRBV7-9 to TRBJ1-5; a weak D match, TRBD1 (5 bases). The CDR3 sequence is 16 residues long. Germline CDR1 reads SEHNR; CDR2 reads FQNEAQ (reference sequence). Trimming shortened V by 5 bases and J by 5 bases, and 19 bases separated the two germline ends. CDR3 residues: CASSNSPGQGHQPQHF. The CDR3 nucleotides read TGTGCCAGCAGCAACTCTCCGGGGCAGGGCCATCAGCCCCAGCATTTT.

Turning to this clonotype: A much larger clone sits a single nucleotide away, making a read error possible. V usage is TRBV7-3 and J usage is TRBJ2-6; D may be TRBD1 (6 bases). CDR3 size: 17 residues. The V and J ends lost 2 bases and 0 bases respectively, with 11 bases between them. Germline-derived CDR1 and CDR2 are SGHTA and FQGTGA. The CDR3 spells CASSLLGQTSGANVLTF. CDR3 sequence (DNA): TGTGCCAGCAGCTTACTAGGACAGACCTCTGGGGCCAACGTCCTGACTTTC.

This clonotype was counted only a few times. J is TRBJ2-1 and V is TRBV7-3; the match to TRBD2 covers 10 bases. V lost 5 bases and J lost 10; bases outside the gene matches: 14. The CDR3 extends over 16 amino acids. Looked up from germline, CDR1 is SGHTA and CDR2 is FQGTGA. The CDR3 sequence is CASSPSLAGGSREQFF. CDR3 in DNA: TGTGCCAGCAGCCCATCATTAGCGGGGGGATCCCGGGAGCAGTTCTTC.

This clonotype was seen repeatedly, ten times or more. This chain joins TRBV20-1 and TRBJ1-2; D gene uncertain. The CDR3 is 13 residues long. Germline V gene lookup returns CDR1 DFQATT and CDR2 SNEGSKA (reference sequence). The CDR3 DNA follows: TGCAGCACCCGAACAGCAAATAACTATGGCTACACCTTC. Translated, it gives CSTRTANNYGYTF.

The V gene is TRBV4-3, the J gene TRBJ2-1, with D possibly called TRBD1 or TRBD2 (6 bases each). V shed 0 bases and J shed 8 bases, with 11 bases lying between them. The CDR3 extends over 14 amino acids. Germline V gene sequence: CDR1 LGHNA, CDR2 YSLEER. The CDR3: CASSQDLGGYEQFF. The CDR3 nucleotides are TGCGCCAGCAGCCAAGATCTAGGGGGGTATGAGCAGTTCTTC.

V usage is TRBV9 and J usage is TRBJ1-4; D possibly corresponds to TRBD1 (6 bases). CDR3 length: 14 residues. The germline gives CDR1 SGDLS, CDR2 YYNGEE. Trimming removed 4 bases from V and 8 bases from J, with 15 bases in between. The CDR3: CASSPRGVEEKLFF. The CDR3 DNA follows: TGTGCCAGCAGCCCTAGGGGGGTGGAGGAAAAACTGTTTTTT.

This clonotype was counted many times. The chain is built from TRBV3-1 and TRBJ1-1; TRBD1 might be the D (5 bases). CDR1 is LGHDT, CDR2 YNNKEL, per germline (reference sequence). This CDR3 spans 16 amino acids. Trimming stripped 4 bases from V and 5 bases from J, with 20 bases between. The CDR3 here is CASSPLRGDRGTEAFF. DNA for the CDR3: TGTGCCAGCAGCCCGCTCAGAGGGGACCGGGGAACTGAAGCTTTCTTT.

This clonotype was recorded at least ten times. V gene TRBV6-5 combines with J gene TRBJ1-1, with a tentative D call TRBD1 (5 bases). CDR3 length equals 14 residues. CDR1 and CDR2 (germline): MNHEY, SVGAGI. With 6 bases removed from V and 6 bases from J, the gap between germline ends came to 17 bases. The CDR3 DNA sequence: TGTGCCAGCAGGGGGGAAATAGGGAAGGCTGAAGCTTTCTTT. Protein sequence: CASRGEIGKAEAFF.

The rearrangement links TRBV5-6 to TRBJ1-5; TRBD1 is a possible D gene (5 bases). The CDR3 has 14 residues. The V and J ends lost 4 bases and 7 bases respectively, with 15 bases between them. Germline V gene data show CDR1 as SGHDT and CDR2 as YYEEEE. The CDR3 DNA reads TGTGCCAGCAGCCCAGCGGGGGAGTCCCAGCCCCAGCATTTT. This encodes CASSPAGESQPQHF. The variable domain in full, completed from reference TRBV5-6 and TRBJ1-5, reads DAGVTQSPTHLIKTRGQQVTLRCSPKSGHDTVSWYQQALGQGPQFIFQYYEEEERQRGNFPDRFSGHQFPNYSSELNVNALLLGDSALYLCASSPAGESQPQHFGDGTRLSIL.

The CDR3 DNA follows: TGCAGTGCTCCGGACGCCATAATCGAGGGTGGCTACACCTTC. Its protein is CSAPDAIIEGGYTF. The V gene is TRBV20-1, the J gene TRBJ1-2; D is ambiguous. Germline V gives CDR1 DFQATT, CDR2 SNEGSKA (reference sequence). There are 14 residues in the CDR3. Deletions cut 5 bases from V and 7 bases from J, with 20 bases between.

This chain's CDR3 is CASRNTVPPDEQYF. CDR3 in DNA: TGTGCCAGCAGAAATACAGTTCCCCCCGACGAGCAGTACTTC. The chain is built from TRBV27 and TRBJ2-7; D not resolved. CDR1 is MNHEY and CDR2 is SMNVEV in the germline V gene (reference sequence). V lost 6 bases to trimming and J lost 5 bases, with 17 bases between them. There are 14 residues in the CDR3.

The rearrangement uses TRBV6-2 or TRBV6-3 and TRBJ2-1; 8 nucleotides align to TRBD1. The CDR3 consists of 14 residues. J gave up 7 bases and V 5 bases, and 7 bases lay outside the gene matches. Germline CDR1 is MNHEY and CDR2 is SVGEGT. The CDR3 region has the DNA TGTGCCAGCAGTCGAACCCGGGACAGGAATGAGCAGTTCTTC. Translated: CASSRTRDRNEQFF.

On this clonotype: One end of the junction is discordant with germline, which a read error may explain. The rearrangement links TRBV12-5 to TRBJ2-2, with D possibly matching TRBD2 (6 bases). Germline V gene data show CDR1 as LGHNT and CDR2 as FRNRAP. CDR3 length equals 13 residues. The CDR3 region is CTSGQQGGGELFF. CDR3 sequence (DNA): TGTACTAGTGGCCAGCAGGGAGGTGGGGAGCTGTTTTTT.

This clonotype showed up many times. V is TRBV29-1 and J is TRBJ2-5; D might be TRBD1 or TRBD2, each matching 5 bases. The CDR3 sequence is 14 residues long. Trimming stripped 8 bases from V and 2 bases from J, with 18 bases between. Germline-derived CDR1 and CDR2 are SQVTM and ANQGSEA. As DNA, the CDR3 is TGCAGCACCCGAGGGGCATTGATTCAAGAGACCCAGTACTTC. It encodes CSTRGALIQETQYF.

This clonotype was picked up many times. The chain employs TRBV10-3 and TRBJ1-2; a possible D gene is TRBD1 (6 bases). Germline V lookup: CDR1 ENHRY, CDR2 SYGVKD. CDR3 length: 14 residues. Trimming shortened V by 0 bases and J by 6 bases, and 11 bases separated the two germline ends. CDR3 protein: CAISESDRLNGYTF. The CDR3 DNA follows: TGTGCCATCAGTGAGTCAGACAGGTTGAATGGCTACACCTTC.